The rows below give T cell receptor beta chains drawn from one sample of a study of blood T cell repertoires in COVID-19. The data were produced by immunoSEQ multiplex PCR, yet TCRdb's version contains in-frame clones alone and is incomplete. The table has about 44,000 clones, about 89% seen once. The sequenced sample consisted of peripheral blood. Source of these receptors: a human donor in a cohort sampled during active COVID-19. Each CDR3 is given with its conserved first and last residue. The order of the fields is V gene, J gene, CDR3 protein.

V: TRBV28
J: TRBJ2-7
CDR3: CASSSYYEQYF

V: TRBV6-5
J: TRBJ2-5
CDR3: CASGHTQETQYF

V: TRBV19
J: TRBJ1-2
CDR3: CASSLQGDYGYTF

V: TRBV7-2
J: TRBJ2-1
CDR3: CASSLRSRRGNEQFF

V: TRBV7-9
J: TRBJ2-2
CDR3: CASSDMTSGSWTGELFF

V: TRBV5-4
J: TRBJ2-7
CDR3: CASSLRGRASNEQYF

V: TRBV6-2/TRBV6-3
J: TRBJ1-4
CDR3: CASSRTVEKLFF

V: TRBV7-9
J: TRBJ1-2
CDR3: CASSVGQGPNYGYTF

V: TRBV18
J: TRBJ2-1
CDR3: CASSPGGSIREQFF

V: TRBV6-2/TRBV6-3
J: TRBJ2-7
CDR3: CASSYLPGTTYEQYF

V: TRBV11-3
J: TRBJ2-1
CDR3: CASSFGVAGGLNEQFF

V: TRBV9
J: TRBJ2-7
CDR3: CASSVDSSYEQYF

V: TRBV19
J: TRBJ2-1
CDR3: CASSSRTVLSSSNEQFF

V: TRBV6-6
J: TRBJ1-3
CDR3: CASSSQLGNTIYF

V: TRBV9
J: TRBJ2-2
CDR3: CASSSSAAGGQGGELFF

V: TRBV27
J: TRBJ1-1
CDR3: CASSLGGGGAEAFF

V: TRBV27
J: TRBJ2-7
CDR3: CASSITPGLRQGYEQYF

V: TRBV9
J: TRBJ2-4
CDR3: CASSVAPGGGSGIQYF

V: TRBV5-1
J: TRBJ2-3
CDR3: CASSLGRGRDTQYF

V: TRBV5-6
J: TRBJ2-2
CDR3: CASSALSGELFF

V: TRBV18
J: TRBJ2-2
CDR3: CASSPSTRGRTGELFF

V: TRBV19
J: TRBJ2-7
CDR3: CASSMYRGEQYF

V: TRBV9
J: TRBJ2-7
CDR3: CASSPRTGALYEQYF

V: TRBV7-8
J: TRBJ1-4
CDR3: CASTHGTTNEKLFF

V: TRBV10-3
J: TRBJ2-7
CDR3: CAIRPIADTYEQYF

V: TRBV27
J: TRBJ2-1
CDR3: CASSFNGGYSYNEQFF

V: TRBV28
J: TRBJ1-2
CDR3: CASSPPTSGQILYGYTF

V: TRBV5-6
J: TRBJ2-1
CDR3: CASSLYGGEQFF